Listed here is a single T cell receptor beta chain. Living in 24 US areas, the participants were between about 18 and 100 years of age. Donors were grouped by their self-reported clinical history. The repertoire was sequenced with immunoSEQ multiplex PCR; TCRdb's copy has only in-frame clones and lacks some. The sample records about 200,000 clones, more than 75% being singletons. The data were taken from a study of blood T cell repertoires in COVID-19. Study context: Collection of acute and convalescent COVID-19 samples took place in the United States, Italy and Spain.

CDR1 and CDR2 from the germline V gene are SGHNT and YENEEA. The V and J ends lost 5 bases and 5 bases respectively, with 16 bases between them. The CDR3 is 14 amino acids. Sequencing input: PBMCs or T cells enriched from blood (not recorded which). The chain uses TRBV11-3 and TRBJ2-7; a weak D match, TRBD2 (5 bases). This clonotype was obtained from a woman between 40 and 55 years old with acute COVID-19. In DNA, the CDR3 is TGTGCCAGCAGCAAGGATCCTGTCGGGAACGAGCAGTACTTC. Translated: CASSKDPVGNEQYF.